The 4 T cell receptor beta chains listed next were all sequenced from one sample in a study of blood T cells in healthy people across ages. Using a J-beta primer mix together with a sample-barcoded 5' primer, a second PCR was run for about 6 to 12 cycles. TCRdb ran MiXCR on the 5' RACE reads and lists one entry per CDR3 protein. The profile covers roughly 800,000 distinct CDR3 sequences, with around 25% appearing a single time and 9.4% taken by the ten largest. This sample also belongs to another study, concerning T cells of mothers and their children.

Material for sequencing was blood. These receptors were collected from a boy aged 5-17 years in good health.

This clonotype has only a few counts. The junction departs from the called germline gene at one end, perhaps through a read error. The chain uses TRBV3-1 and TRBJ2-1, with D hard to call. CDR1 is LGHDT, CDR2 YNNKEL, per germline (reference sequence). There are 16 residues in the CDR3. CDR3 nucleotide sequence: TGTGCCAGCGGCCAAGAGATAGGGCAGACCAACAATGAGCAGTTCTTC. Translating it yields CASGQEIGQTNNEQFF.

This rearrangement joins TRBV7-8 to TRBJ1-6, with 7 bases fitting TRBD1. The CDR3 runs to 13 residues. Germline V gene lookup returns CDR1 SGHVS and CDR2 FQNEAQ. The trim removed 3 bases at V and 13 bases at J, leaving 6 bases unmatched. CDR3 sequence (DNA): TGTGCCAGCAGCTTGGGGACAGTCCCGCCCCTCCACTTT. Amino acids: CASSLGTVPPLHF.

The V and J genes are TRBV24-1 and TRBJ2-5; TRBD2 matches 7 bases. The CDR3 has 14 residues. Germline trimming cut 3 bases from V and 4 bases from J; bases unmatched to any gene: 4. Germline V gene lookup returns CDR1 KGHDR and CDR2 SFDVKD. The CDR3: CATSDAAGVETQYF. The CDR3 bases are TGTGCCACCAGTGATGCGGCGGGGGTAGAGACCCAGTACTTC.

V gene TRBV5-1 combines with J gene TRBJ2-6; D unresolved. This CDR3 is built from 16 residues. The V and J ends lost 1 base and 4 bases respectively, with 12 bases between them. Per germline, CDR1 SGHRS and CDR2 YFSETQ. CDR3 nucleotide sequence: TGCGCCAGCAGCTTGCTGGAAGGGTCCGGGGCCAACGTCCTGACTTTC. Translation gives CASSLLEGSGANVLTF.